These 20 T cell receptor beta chains originate from one sample sequenced in a study of lymphopenia after photon versus proton radiotherapy. Repertoires were generated with immunoSEQ multiplex PCR, while TCRdb's copy carries only in-frame clones and drops some. Seen here are about 160,000 clones, 80% to 90% observed once, and the top ten hold approximately 4.6%. Sequencing used peripheral blood, obtained from a patient treated with photon-based radiotherapy. These receptors all stem from a man in his fifties with gastric cancer.

This clone was detected only a few times. Within the sample, other DNA sequences also encode this same CDR3. The genes are TRBV18 and TRBJ2-3; 12 bases are shared with TRBD2. This CDR3 region has 15 residues. CDR1 is KGHSH and CDR2 is LQKENI in the germline V gene. Trimming removed 4 bases from V and 4 bases from J; junction bases left unmatched: 3. The CDR3 loop is CASSRLAGGADTQYF. CDR3 DNA sequence: TGTGCCAGCTCACGCCTAGCGGGAGGGGCAGATACGCAGTATTTT.

The chain joins TRBV7-9 to TRBJ2-7, with TRBD2 matching over 16 bases. From germline, CDR1 is SEHNR and CDR2 FQNEAQ (reference sequence). V gave up 5 bases and J gave up 4 bases; unmatched junction bases: 8. The CDR3 sequence is 17 residues long. In DNA, the CDR3 is TGTGCCAGCAGCGGCTGGGGACTAGCGGGAGGGAGGTACGAGCAGTACTTC. Translating gives CASSGWGLAGGRYEQYF. The variable domain in full, completed from reference TRBV7-9 and TRBJ2-7, reads DTGVSQNPRHKITKRGQNVTFRCDPISEHNRLYWYRQTLGQGPEFLTYFQNEAQLEKSRLLSDRFSAERPKGSFSTLEIQRTEQGDSAMYLCASSGWGLAGGRYEQYFGPGTRLTVT.

The rearrangement joins TRBV7-8 to TRBJ2-3; tentatively, D is TRBD2 (5 bases). With 6 bases removed from V and 3 bases from J, the gap between germline ends came to 16 bases. In germline, CDR1 is SGHVS, CDR2 FQNEAQ. CDR3 length: 15 residues. The chain's CDR3 is CASSRSEIKTDTQYF. CDR3 nucleotides: TGTGCCAGCAGTCGTAGCGAGATAAAGACAGATACGCAGTATTTT.

The chain employs TRBV30 and TRBJ2-2, with D possibly being TRBD1 (6 bases). Trimming shortened V by 2 bases and J by 5 bases, and 9 bases separated the two germline ends. The CDR3 loop spans 13 amino acids. Germline V gene data show CDR1 as GTSNPN and CDR2 as SVGIG (reference sequence). The CDR3 is CAWSTRGTGELFF. CDR3 bases: TGTGCCTGGAGTACCAGGGGAACCGGGGAGCTGTTTTTT. Supplemented by reference TRBV30 and TRBJ2-2, the full variable domain reads SQTIHQWPATLVQPVGSPLSLECTVEGTSNPNLYWYRQAAGRGLQLLFYSVGIGQISSEVPQNLSASRPQDRQFILSSKKLLLSDSGFYLCAWSTRGTGELFFGEGSRLTVL.

The CDR3 reads CSVEGGQGSNEQFF. As DNA, the CDR3 is TGCAGCGTTGAGGGGGGACAGGGTAGCAATGAGCAGTTCTTC. The gene calls are TRBV29-1 and TRBJ2-1; TRBD1 aligns across 9 bases. Trimming cost V 3 bases and J 6 bases; bases outside gene matches: 6. This CDR3 contains 14 residues. The germline CDR1 and CDR2 sequences are SQVTM and ANQGSEA.

The rearrangement links TRBV2 to TRBJ2-7; 8 bases agree with TRBD1. The V and J ends lost 4 bases and 6 bases, in that order; junction bases with no gene match: 8. The CDR3 consists of 14 residues. Per germline, CDR1 SNHLY and CDR2 FYNNEI. DNA for the CDR3: TGTGCCAGCAGTGCGGCCAGGGGGCGCTTCGAGCAGTACTTC. This encodes CASSAARGRFEQYF.

The CDR3 DNA reads TGTGCCAGCAGCTTGGATAGCGGGAGGCCGAACACCGGGGAGCTGTTTTTT. Amino acids: CASSLDSGRPNTGELFF. The genes are TRBV5-6 and TRBJ2-2, with 10 bases lining up with TRBD2. The CDR3 runs to 17 residues. J was trimmed by 0 bases and V by 0 bases; bases with no gene match: 2. Germline-derived CDR1 and CDR2 are SGHDT and YYEEEE.

The chain employs TRBV12-5 and TRBJ2-7; the match to TRBD2 covers 10 bases. V shed 7 bases and J 2 bases; nucleotides not matched to a gene: 17. Per germline, CDR1 LGHNT and CDR2 FRNRAP. CDR3 length: 18 residues. CDR3: CASALSGLAIAIPYEQYF. Written as DNA, the CDR3 is TGTGCTAGTGCCCTCTCGGGACTAGCGATCGCTATTCCCTACGAGCAGTACTTC.

The rearrangement uses TRBV2 and TRBJ1-1; the D gene is possibly TRBD1 (5 bases). Trimming took off 7 bases at V and 5 bases at J, with 11 bases between the two ends. CDR3 length equals 12 residues. CDR1 is SNHLY and CDR2 is FYNNEI in the germline V gene. In DNA, the CDR3 is TGTGCCAGCAACCAGGGTCGGACTGAAGCTTTCTTT. Translation: CASNQGRTEAFF.

CDR3 amino acids: CASSNMDRYIDGFF. The CDR3 region has the DNA TGTGCCAGCAGCAATATGGACAGGTACATTGACGGTTTCTTT. This chain uses TRBV6-1 with TRBJ1-1; 7 bases match TRBD1. CDR3 size: 14 residues. V shed 6 bases, J shed 13 bases, and the junction held 17 bases outside the gene matches. Germline CDR1 MNHNS, CDR2 SASEGT.

CDR3 loop: CASRQGGDSNQPQHF. The DNA of the CDR3 is TGTGCCAGCCGCCAGGGGGGGGATAGCAATCAGCCCCAGCATTTT. V gene TRBV28 combines with J gene TRBJ1-5; 7 nucleotides agree with TRBD1. Germline V lookup: CDR1 MDHEN, CDR2 SYDVKM. Unmatched junction bases numbered 7, after V lost 8 bases and J lost 0 bases. CDR3 length: 15 residues.

This chain links TRBV7-8 with TRBJ2-1; 9 bases match TRBD2. Germline V CDR1 and CDR2: SGHVS, FQNEAQ. CDR3 size: 16 residues. The V and J ends lost 5 bases and 4 bases, in that order; junction bases with no gene match: 9. CDR3: CASSVSGTSRYNEQFF. The DNA of the CDR3 is TGTGCCAGCAGCGTCTCCGGGACTAGCCGTTACAATGAGCAGTTCTTC.

The chain uses TRBV18 and TRBJ2-2, with TRBD1 matching over 9 bases. Germline CDR1 is KGHSH and CDR2 is LQKENI. The V segment lost 3 bases and the J segment 5 bases; nucleotides outside the gene matches: 7. The CDR3 is 16 amino acids. DNA for the CDR3: TGTGCCAGCTCACCTCTCTATGGGACAGGGACCGGGGAGCTGTTTTTT. Translation: CASSPLYGTGTGELFF.

In its sample, this clone was seen once. The chain combines TRBV19 with TRBJ2-7, with 12 nucleotides matching TRBD2. Germline CDR1 and CDR2: LNHDA and SQIVND (reference sequence). Trimming cost V 4 bases and J 9 bases; bases outside gene matches: 7. This CDR3 is 14 amino acids long. CDR3 DNA sequence: TGTGCCAGTAGTAAAGAGACTAGCGGGAGAAGGCAGTACTTC. Protein product: CASSKETSGRRQYF.

This chain uses TRBV7-3 with TRBJ2-3, with 9 bases that match TRBD1. V shed 4 bases, J shed 3 bases, and the junction held 5 bases outside the gene matches. Germline V gene lookup returns CDR1 SGHTA and CDR2 FQGTGA. The CDR3 runs 15 residues. CDR3 coding DNA: TGTGCCAGCAGCTCACAGGGGGCAGGGACAGATACGCAGTATTTT. This gives the protein CASSSQGAGTDTQYF.

The rearrangement links TRBV7-9 to TRBJ2-1; D not certain. V lost 2 bases, J lost 7 bases, and 9 bases lay in between. The CDR3 is made up of 13 amino acids. The germline gives CDR1 SEHNR, CDR2 FQNEAQ (reference sequence). CDR3 nucleotide sequence: TGTGCCAGCAGCTTATTGGCCGTTAATGAGCAGTTCTTC. Residues: CASSLLAVNEQFF.

This chain joins TRBV10-3 and TRBJ2-7; TRBD1 aligns across 7 bases. The CDR3 is 13 residues long. Looked up from germline, CDR1 is ENHRY and CDR2 is SYGVKD. With 5 bases clipped from V and 3 bases from J, the junction kept 4 bases outside the gene matches. CDR3 in DNA: TGTGCCATCAGTTCGGGACAGTTCTACGAGCAGTACTTC. Translating it yields CAISSGQFYEQYF.

The chain employs TRBV19 and TRBJ2-1; D may be TRBD1 or TRBD2 (5 bases each). V dropped 4 bases and J dropped 9 bases, with 16 bases sitting between them. The germline V gene encodes CDR1 LNHDA and CDR2 SQIVND (reference sequence). The CDR3 extends over 14 amino acids. CDR3 coding DNA: TGTGCCAGTAGTAGCAGGACAAAACGGGGTGAGCAGTTCTTC. It codes for CASSSRTKRGEQFF.

This chain links TRBV28 with TRBJ2-3; 8 positions match TRBD1. The germline CDR1 and CDR2 sequences are MDHEN and SYDVKM. This CDR3 comprises 15 residues. V lost 7 bases to trimming and J lost 2 bases; unmatched junction nucleotides: 8. This CDR3 reads CASIPRDRHTDTQYF. DNA of the CDR3: TGTGCCAGCATCCCCCGGGACAGGCACACAGATACGCAGTATTTT. Full variable domain (missing parts from reference TRBV28 and TRBJ2-3): DVKVTQSSRYLVKRTGEKVFLECVQDMDHENMFWYRQDPGLGLRLIYFSYDVKMKEKGDIPEGYSVSREKKERFSLILESASTNQTSMYLCASIPRDRHTDTQYFGPGTRLTVL.

This rearrangement joins TRBV4-1 to TRBJ1-1, with D possibly being TRBD1 (5 bases). This CDR3 region has 15 residues. Per germline, CDR1 MGHRA and CDR2 YSYEKL. V shed 0 bases and J shed 1 base, with 9 bases lying between them. The CDR3: CASSQEGGANTEAFF. The CDR3 coding sequence is TGCGCCAGCAGCCAAGAAGGAGGGGCGAACACTGAAGCTTTCTTT.